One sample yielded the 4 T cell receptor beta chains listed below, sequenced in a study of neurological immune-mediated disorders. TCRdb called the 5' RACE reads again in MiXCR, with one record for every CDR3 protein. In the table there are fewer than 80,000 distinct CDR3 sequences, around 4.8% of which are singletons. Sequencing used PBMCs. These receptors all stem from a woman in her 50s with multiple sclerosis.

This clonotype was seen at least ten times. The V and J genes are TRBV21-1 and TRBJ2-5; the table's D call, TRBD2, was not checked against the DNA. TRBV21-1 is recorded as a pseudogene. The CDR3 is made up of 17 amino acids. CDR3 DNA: TGTGCCAGCAGCAAAGCGGGGCCTAGCGGGGCCCAAGAGACCCAGTACTTC. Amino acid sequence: CASSKAGPSGAQETQYF.

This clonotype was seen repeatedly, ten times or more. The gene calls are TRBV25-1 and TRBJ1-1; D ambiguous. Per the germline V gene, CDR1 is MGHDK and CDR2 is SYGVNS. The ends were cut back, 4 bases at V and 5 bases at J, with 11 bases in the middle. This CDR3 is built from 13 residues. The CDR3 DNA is TGTGCCAGCAGTGTAGGGCGGGTTACTGAAGCTTTCTTT. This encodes CASSVGRVTEAFF.

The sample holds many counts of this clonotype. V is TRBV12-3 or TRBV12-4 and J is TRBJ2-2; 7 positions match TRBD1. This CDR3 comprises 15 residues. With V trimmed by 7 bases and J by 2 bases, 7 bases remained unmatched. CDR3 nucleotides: TGTGCCAGCACCCTGAGAGGGGGCAACACCGGGGAGCTGTTTTTT. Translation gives CASTLRGGNTGELFF.

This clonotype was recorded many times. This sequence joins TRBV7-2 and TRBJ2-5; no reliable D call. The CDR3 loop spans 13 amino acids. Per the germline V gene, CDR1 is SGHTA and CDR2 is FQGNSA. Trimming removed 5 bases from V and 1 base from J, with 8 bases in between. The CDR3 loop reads CASSRSLQETQYF. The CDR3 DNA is TGTGCCAGCAGCCGCAGCCTCCAAGAGACCCAGTACTTC.